These T cell receptor beta chains were read from a single sample in a study of follicular helper T cells after annual influenza vaccination. The protocol was immunoSEQ multiplex PCR, while the TCRdb copy is restricted to in-frame clones and leaves out a portion. The data show 6,000 to 7,500 clones, around 80% seen once. The material sequenced was CXCR5- memory CD4+ T cells sorted from blood, taken 7 days after influenza vaccination. The receptors come from an adult who received the influenza vaccine. CDR3s include the opening cysteine and the closing phenylalanine or tryptophan. A D gene is named only where the DNA matches it firmly. Rows give clone size only sometimes, using once, few, many, or a class for an expanded clone.

V	J	D	size	CDR3	DNA
TRBV5-4	TRBJ2-7	TRBD1	NA	CASSLAPTGGEQYF	TGTGCCAGCAGCTTGGCCCCGACAGGGGGCGAGCAGTACTTC
TRBV5-1	TRBJ2-5	NA	NA	CASSSGPRQRETQYF	TGCGCCAGCAGCTCGGGGCCGAGACAGCGGGAGACCCAGTACTTC
TRBV7-6	TRBJ2-7	TRBD2	once	CASSRLAGTGSYEQYF	TGTGCCAGCAGCCGCCTAGCGGGGACCGGTTCATACGAGCAGTACTTC
TRBV28	TRBJ1-4	NA	NA	CASYPRGKVEKLFF	TGTGCCAGTTACCCCCGGGGAAAAGTTGAAAAACTGTTTTTT
TRBV5-4	TRBJ1-1	NA	NA	CASSLRSGEAFF	TGTGCCAGCAGCTTAAGGTCTGGTGAAGCTTTCTTT
TRBV4-1	TRBJ2-6	NA	NA	CASSQDIGRNVLTF	TGCGCCAGCAGCCAAGATATCGGCCGCAACGTCCTGACTTTC
TRBV18	TRBJ2-3	NA	NA	CASSPFSGGQTDTQYF	TGTGCCAGCTCACCCTTCTCGGGAGGACAGACAGATACGCAGTATTTT
TRBV10-3	TRBJ1-5	TRBD1	NA	CASRGDNNQPQHF	TGTGCCAGCAGGGGGGATAACAATCAGCCCCAGCATTTT
TRBV18	TRBJ2-7	NA	once	CASSPRGDPRSYEQYF	TGTGCCAGCTCACCACGGGGGGACCCTAGGTCCTACGAGCAGTACTTC
TRBV29-1	TRBJ2-1	NA	NA	CSVERVSGGAFDEQFF	TGCAGCGTTGAAAGGGTATCGGGGGGCGCATTCGATGAGCAGTTCTTC
TRBV5-1	TRBJ2-3	NA	NA	CASSFGGYSDTQYF	TGCGCCAGCAGCTTTGGAGGGTACTCAGATACGCAGTATTTT
TRBV5-4	TRBJ1-1	NA	once	CASSLRGMNTEAFF	TGTGCCAGCAGCTTGAGGGGAATGAACACTGAAGCTTTCTTT
TRBV15	TRBJ1-5	NA	NA	CATSGLFGGNQPQHF	TGTGCCACCAGCGGTCTCTTCGGTGGTAATCAGCCCCAGCATTTT
TRBV5-1	TRBJ2-3	TRBD2	NA	CASSLEAGGVIDTQYF	TGCGCCAGCAGCTTGGAAGCGGGAGGTGTCATAGATACGCAGTATTTT
TRBV2	TRBJ2-7	NA	NA	CASNEGGTYEQYF	TGTGCCAGCAATGAGGGGGGGACCTACGAGCAGTACTTC
TRBV5-1	TRBJ2-1	NA	NA	CASSLAEESYNEQFF	TGCGCCAGCAGCTTGGCCGAAGAATCCTACAATGAGCAGTTCTTC
TRBV7-3	TRBJ2-1	TRBD2	NA	CASSRSGGLNEQFF	TGTGCCAGCAGCCGTAGCGGGGGCCTCAATGAGCAGTTCTTC
TRBV23-1	TRBJ2-5	NA	NA	CASSPKGGAEETQYF	TGCGCCAGCAGTCCCAAGGGGGGGGCGGAGGAGACCCAGTACTTC
TRBV18	TRBJ2-3	NA	NA	CASLQVRSTDTQYF	TGTGCCAGCCTACAGGTTCGGAGCACAGATACGCAGTATTTT
TRBV10-3	TRBJ2-7	NA	NA	CAISGQSLEQYF	TGTGCCATCAGTGGTCAAAGCCTCGAGCAGTACTTC
TRBV6-1	TRBJ1-5	NA	NA	CASSEVSSNQPQHF	TGTGCCAGCAGTGAAGTGTCTAGCAATCAGCCCCAGCATTTT
TRBV5-1	TRBJ2-3	TRBD2	NA	CASSPGYGGGAPDTQYF	TGCGCCAGCAGCCCTGGGTATGGCGGGGGGGCCCCAGATACGCAGTATTTT
TRBV5-1	TRBJ2-5	TRBD2	NA	CASSEGAGGSQETQYF	TGCGCCAGCAGCGAGGGGGCGGGAGGGTCCCAAGAGACCCAGTACTTC
TRBV19	TRBJ2-3	TRBD1	NA	CASSIRRDRWTSTDTQYF	TGTGCCAGTAGTATTCGCCGGGACAGGTGGACTAGCACAGATACGCAGTATTTT
TRBV7-2	TRBJ1-2	TRBD1	NA	CASSPRTGRATTYGYTF	TGTGCCAGCAGCCCCCGGACAGGGCGCGCTACTACCTATGGCTACACCTTC
TRBV18	TRBJ1-1	NA	NA	CASSPLTGGEAFF	TGTGCCAGCTCACCCTTAACTGGGGGGGAAGCTTTCTTT
TRBV7-8	TRBJ2-3	TRBD2	NA	CASSLPLAGVTDTQYF	TGTGCCAGCAGCTTACCTCTAGCGGGGGTCACAGATACGCAGTATTTT
TRBV20-1	TRBJ2-7	NA	few	CSAGDYEQYF	TGCAGTGCTGGAGATTACGAGCAGTACTTC
TRBV14	TRBJ2-7	NA	few	CASSLQGTNIHSYEQYF	TGTGCCAGCAGCCTTCAAGGTACGAACATCCACTCCTACGAGCAGTACTTC
TRBV5-4	TRBJ2-2	NA	NA	CASSLGSNTGELFF	TGTGCCAGCAGCTTGGGAAGTAACACCGGGGAGCTGTTTTTT
TRBV7-2	TRBJ1-5	TRBD1	NA	CASSFGTGGGQPQHF	TGTGCCAGCAGCTTTGGGACAGGGGGCGGACAGCCCCAGCATTTT
TRBV5-8	TRBJ2-1	TRBD2	NA	CAIRPTSGSPRVLF	TGTGCCATCCGCCCAACTAGCGGGTCCCCCAGGGTACTCTTC
TRBV19	TRBJ1-4	TRBD1	NA	CATSPTTGNEKLFF	TGTGCCACCTCACCGACGACAGGGAATGAAAAACTGTTTTTT
TRBV2	TRBJ2-1	NA	NA	CASSEGPKLEQFF	TGTGCCAGCAGTGAGGGGCCGAAATTAGAGCAGTTCTTC
TRBV10-3	TRBJ1-5	NA	NA	CAIRTADNQPQHF	TGTGCCATAAGGACAGCCGACAATCAGCCCCAGCATTTT
TRBV7-2	TRBJ2-1	TRBD2	NA	CASSHGTSGREFF	TGTGCCAGCAGCCATGGGACTAGCGGGAGGGAGTTCTTC
TRBV19	TRBJ1-2	NA	NA	CASSIDPAARGGYTF	TGTGCCAGTAGTATAGACCCGGCAGCGCGGGGTGGCTACACCTTC
TRBV15	TRBJ2-5	NA	NA	CATSRGRKETQYF	TGTGCCACCAGCAGAGGACGCAAAGAGACCCAGTACTTC
TRBV10-1	TRBJ2-6	NA	once	CASAPTGANVLTF	TGCGCCAGCGCGCCAACTGGGGCCAACGTCCTGACTTTC
TRBV20-1	TRBJ2-5	NA	NA	CSARAKETQYF	TGCAGTGCTAGAGCCAAAGAGACCCAGTACTTC
TRBV25-1	TRBJ2-5	TRBD2	NA	CASSDPREVQETQYF	TGTGCCAGCAGTGACCCACGGGAGGTCCAAGAGACCCAGTACTTC
TRBV4-1	TRBJ2-5	NA	NA	CASSGAIQETQYF	TGCGCCAGCAGCGGGGCAATCCAAGAGACCCAGTACTTC
TRBV15	TRBJ2-5	TRBD2	NA	CATSSYPGTISETQYF	TGTGCCACCAGCAGTTATCCAGGGACTATATCAGAGACCCAGTACTTC
TRBV7-9	TRBJ2-1	TRBD1	NA	CASSPSHRGRTNEQFF	TGTGCCAGCAGCCCTAGCCACAGGGGGCGAACAAATGAGCAGTTCTTC
TRBV9	TRBJ2-6	TRBD1	NA	CASSVGVGTVLSGANVLTF	TGTGCCAGCAGCGTAGGCGTAGGGACAGTCCTCTCTGGGGCCAACGTCCTGACTTTC
TRBV30	TRBJ2-5	NA	NA	CAWSVSHVAKTQYF	TGTGCCTGGAGTGTAAGCCACGTCGCGAAGACCCAGTACTTC